The TCR beta chain under discussion was sequenced for a study of blood T cell repertoires in COVID-19. Background on the study: Specimens from acute and convalescent COVID-19 originated in the United States, Italy and Spain. T cells, B-cell-depleted T cells, or PBMCs supplied cDNA or gDNA.

The CDR3 spans 13 residues. Trimming left V 3 bases short and J 8 bases short, with 13 bases between. Assay used: immunoSEQ multiplex PCR; TCRdb lists only in-frame clones, some missing. The sample includes 110,000 to 150,000 clones, approximately 84% of them seen just once. V is TRBV12-3 or TRBV12-4 and J is TRBJ1-2; D is possibly TRBD1 (6 bases). This receptor was taken from a woman under 30 who had been exposed to COVID-19. Sample: PBMCs or T cells enriched from blood (not recorded which). The CDR3 DNA reads as TGTGCCAGCAGTTTGACAGGACAAGAAGGCTACACCTTC. It yields the protein CASSLTGQEGYTF.